The 22 T cell receptor beta chains given below trace back to one sample, sequenced in a study of T cell responses to AZD1222 COVID-19 vaccine. The assay was immunoSEQ multiplex PCR, and TCRdb's table has in-frame clones only and misses some. The repertoire holds 130,000 or so clones, with about 82% as singletons. Here the sequenced sample was peripheral blood, taken 28 days after the second dose of the MenACWY control vaccine. These receptors were taken from an adult who received the MenACWY meningococcal vaccine as a control.

V gene TRBV4-3 combines with J gene TRBJ1-2; a weak D match, TRBD1 (5 bases). Per the germline V gene, CDR1 is LGHNA and CDR2 is YSLEER. The CDR3 contains 16 residues. V was shortened by 0 bases and J by 3 bases, with 14 bases between the two germline ends. CDR3 nucleotide sequence: TGCGCCAGCAGCCAAGATTTAACCAGGGATTACTATGGCTACACCTTC. This sequence encodes CASSQDLTRDYYGYTF.

The rearrangement joins TRBV10-1 to TRBJ1-1; D uncertain. The CDR3 covers 14 residues. V lost 2 bases to trimming and J lost 2 bases, with 9 bases between them. The germline CDR1 and CDR2 sequences are WNHNN and SYGVQD (reference sequence). Here the CDR3 DNA reads TGCGCCAGCAGTGAGGGCACAAGCAACACTGAAGCTTTCTTT. Translated, it gives CASSEGTSNTEAFF.

The chain carries TRBV12-5 and TRBJ2-6; no definite D call. The CDR3 loop spans 14 amino acids. Per the germline V gene, CDR1 is LGHNT and CDR2 is FRNRAP. V gave up 2 bases and J gave up 0 bases, with 2 bases separating them. CDR3 in DNA: TGTGCTAGTGGTTTGACCTCTGGGGCCAACGTCCTGACTTTC. Translation: CASGLTSGANVLTF.

The V call is TRBV24-1, the J call TRBJ2-3; 14 bases fit TRBD2. The germline CDR1 and CDR2 sequences are KGHDR and SFDVKD. V lost 0 bases, J lost 4 bases, and 8 bases stayed unmatched. The CDR3 contains 19 residues. The CDR3 spells CATSDLGGTSGSLADTQYF. The CDR3 DNA follows: TGTGCCACCAGTGATTTGGGAGGGACTAGCGGGAGCCTAGCAGATACGCAGTATTTT.

This clone was seen only once. This chain links TRBV5-6 with TRBJ2-7; a possible D gene is TRBD1 (6 bases). V was shortened by 4 bases and J by 1 base, with 12 bases between the two germline ends. CDR1 and CDR2 from the germline V gene are SGHDT and YYEEEE. The CDR3 sequence is 14 residues long. CDR3 residues: CASSVDRASYEQYF. The CDR3 nucleotides read TGTGCCAGCAGCGTGGACAGAGCGTCCTACGAGCAGTACTTC. The full variable domain, completed using reference TRBV5-6 and TRBJ2-7, is DAGVTQSPTHLIKTRGQQVTLRCSPKSGHDTVSWYQQALGQGPQFIFQYYEEEERQRGNFPDRFSGHQFPNYSSELNVNALLLGDSALYLCASSVDRASYEQYFGPGTRLTVT.

The chain uses TRBV4-1 and TRBJ2-2; no reliable D call. Germline V gene lookup returns CDR1 MGHRA and CDR2 YSYEKL. Deletions cut 3 bases from V and 7 bases from J, with 6 bases between. This CDR3 is built from 12 residues. The CDR3 DNA follows: TGCGCCAGCAGCCAGTGGGGCGGGGAGCTGTTTTTT. Its translation is CASSQWGGELFF.

This clone has a handful of counts. This chain uses TRBV19 with TRBJ2-7, with 9 bases matching TRBD1. The CDR3 contains 18 residues. Losses at the gene ends were 6 bases for V and 3 bases for J; bases not matched to a gene: 18. Germline CDR1 and CDR2: LNHDA and SQIVND (reference sequence). The CDR3 region is CASRGPGTGRDTHYEQYF. The CDR3 DNA sequence: TGTGCCAGTAGGGGACCCGGGACAGGGAGAGACACTCACTACGAGCAGTACTTC.

This sequence joins TRBV21-1 and TRBJ2-7; the D segment call TRBD2 is taken from the table without a DNA check. TRBV21-1 is recorded as a pseudogene. The length of the CDR3 is 21 residues. DNA for the CDR3: TGTGCCACGCCTCAAAACTCAGGGACTGAGATCCGAGGCCGACGAGGCTACGAGCAGTACGTC. It codes for CATPQNSGTEIRGRRGYEQYV.

V is TRBV6-1 and J is TRBJ2-7; D unclear. This CDR3 is 12 amino acids long. Germline V CDR1 and CDR2: MNHNS, SASEGT. Trimming shortened V by 0 bases and J by 9 bases, and 9 bases separated the two germline ends. The CDR3 DNA is TGTGCCAGCAGTGAAGCAGGCCTTGTGCAGTACTTC. The encoded protein is CASSEAGLVQYF.

This clone was recorded a few times. V and J are TRBV3-1 (or the pseudogene TRBV3-2) and TRBJ1-6, with 9 nucleotides matching TRBD1. CDR1 and CDR2 from the germline V gene are LGHDT and YNNKEL (reference sequence). This CDR3 comprises 16 residues. V lost 3 bases to trimming and J lost 10 bases; unmatched junction nucleotides: 10. The CDR3 reads CASSQTGGWLGSPLHF. The CDR3 DNA is TGTGCCAGCAGCCAGACAGGGGGTTGGCTTGGCTCACCCCTCCACTTT.

V usage is TRBV9 and J usage is TRBJ2-3, with 9 bases that match TRBD2. V trimming: 4 bases; J trimming: 3 bases; junction bases outside the gene matches: 9. Germline V lookup: CDR1 SGDLS, CDR2 YYNGEE. The CDR3 runs 16 residues. The CDR3 here is CASSRGREGRTDTQYF. The CDR3 DNA is TGTGCCAGCAGCCGGGGGCGGGAGGGCCGTACAGATACGCAGTATTTT.

V usage is TRBV27 and J usage is TRBJ2-7; 10 bases fit TRBD2. From germline, CDR1 is MNHEY and CDR2 SMNVEV (reference sequence). The CDR3 spans 17 residues. V was clipped by 0 bases and J by 2 bases; unmatched bases: 7. This CDR3 is CASSLSRSSGRAYEQYF. CDR3 DNA sequence: TGTGCCAGCAGTTTATCGAGGTCCAGCGGGAGGGCCTACGAGCAGTACTTC.

This chain connects TRBV9 to TRBJ2-5; no reliable D call. V shed 0 bases and J shed 3 bases, with 6 bases lying between them. Looked up from germline, CDR1 is SGDLS and CDR2 is YYNGEE. The CDR3 covers 13 residues. The chain's CDR3 is CASSVAAEETQYF. The CDR3 nucleotides read TGTGCCAGCAGCGTAGCGGCAGAAGAGACCCAGTACTTC.

The rearrangement links TRBV5-4 to TRBJ2-3; TRBD2 agrees at 8 bases. With V trimmed by 2 bases and J by 8 bases, 7 bases remained unmatched. The CDR3 totals 14 residues. The germline CDR1 and CDR2 sequences are SGHNT and YYREEE (reference sequence). This CDR3 reads CASSLPYGGGTQYF. The CDR3 region has the DNA TGTGCCAGCAGCTTACCCTACGGGGGGGGTACGCAGTATTTT.

This clone was observed a handful of times. The chain uses TRBV5-1 and TRBJ2-5; TRBD2 aligns across 11 bases. CDR3 length: 16 amino acids. CDR1 and CDR2 from the germline V gene are SGHRS and YFSETQ. The ends lost 1 base at V and 5 bases at J; junction bases unmatched: 7. The CDR3 region is CASSLSSGGARETQYF. CDR3 sequence (DNA): TGCGCCAGCAGCTTGAGTAGCGGGGGGGCCCGGGAGACCCAGTACTTC.

This chain uses TRBV28 with TRBJ1-2; the D gene is possibly TRBD1 (6 bases). Trimming removed 8 bases at V and 4 bases at J, with 8 bases between. Germline V gene data show CDR1 as MDHEN and CDR2 as SYDVKM. There are 11 residues in the CDR3. CDR3 sequence reads: CASLGGYGYTF. CDR3 DNA: TGTGCCAGCCTAGGGGGCTATGGCTACACCTTC.

The rearrangement joins TRBV6-2 or TRBV6-3 to TRBJ1-5; 7 nucleotides align to TRBD1. The germline gives CDR1 MNHEY, CDR2 SVGEGT. V lost 6 bases and J lost 5; bases outside the gene matches: 16. The CDR3 has 17 amino acids. The CDR3 sequence: CASSRQGGMGSDQPQHF. CDR3 bases: TGTGCCAGCAGCCGACAGGGTGGTATGGGAAGCGATCAGCCCCAGCATTTT.

CDR3 in amino acids: CASKGLGANVLTF. CDR3 DNA: TGTGCCAGCAAAGGCCTTGGGGCCAACGTCCTGACTTTC. This chain uses TRBV25-1 with TRBJ2-6; D remains unclear. The V and J ends lost 7 bases and 3 bases respectively, with 7 bases between them. This CDR3 has 13 amino acids. From germline, CDR1 is MGHDK and CDR2 SYGVNS. The whole variable domain, remainder taken from reference TRBV25-1 and TRBJ2-6, is EADIYQTPRYLVIGTGKKITLECSQTMGHDKMYWYQQDPGMELHLIHYSYGVNSTEKGDLSSESTVSRIRTEHFPLTLESARPSHTSQYLCASKGLGANVLTFGAGSRLTVL.

This rearrangement joins TRBV24-1 to TRBJ2-1, with 10 bases matching TRBD1. Trimming at V came to 1 base and at J to 11 bases, leaving 7 bases not matched to a gene. The germline V gene has CDR1 KGHDR and CDR2 SFDVKD. This CDR3 region has 15 residues. In nucleotides, the CDR3 is TGTGCCACCAGTGATTTCCCGGACAGGGGGTACCAGCAGTTCTTC. This codes for CATSDFPDRGYQQFF.

This clone was seen a single time. This chain joins TRBV7-2 and TRBJ2-5; D might be TRBD1 (6 bases). Trimming took off 11 bases at V and 3 bases at J, with 13 bases between the two ends. The CDR3 covers 12 residues. From germline, CDR1 is SGHTA and CDR2 FQGNSA. DNA of the CDR3: TGTGCCCTCAGGGGAAACGAAGAGACCCAGTACTTC. Residues: CALRGNEETQYF.

The chain couples TRBV6-1 to TRBJ1-5; D unclear. V gave up 3 bases and J gave up 9 bases, with 6 bases separating them. This CDR3 has 11 amino acids. From germline, CDR1 is MNHNS and CDR2 SASEGT. The DNA of the CDR3 is TGTGCCAGCAGTGATCCTTGGCCCCAGCATTTT. Translation gives CASSDPWPQHF.

This clone was seen only once. V gene TRBV5-4 combines with J gene TRBJ1-2, with 8 positions matching TRBD1. Germline V gene data show CDR1 as SGHNT and CDR2 as YYREEE (reference sequence). V was clipped by 2 bases and J by 8 bases; unmatched bases: 8. CDR3 size: 14 residues. CDR3 region: CASSFPGQGQGYTF. CDR3 coding DNA: TGTGCCAGCAGCTTTCCTGGACAGGGTCAGGGCTACACCTTC. Looking up the rest from reference TRBV5-4 and TRBJ1-2 gives the full variable domain: ETGVTQSPTHLIKTRGQQVTLRCSSQSGHNTVSWYQQALGQGPQFIFQYYREEENGRGNFPPRFSGLQFPNYSSELNVNALELDDSALYLCASSFPGQGQGYTFGSGTRLTVV.